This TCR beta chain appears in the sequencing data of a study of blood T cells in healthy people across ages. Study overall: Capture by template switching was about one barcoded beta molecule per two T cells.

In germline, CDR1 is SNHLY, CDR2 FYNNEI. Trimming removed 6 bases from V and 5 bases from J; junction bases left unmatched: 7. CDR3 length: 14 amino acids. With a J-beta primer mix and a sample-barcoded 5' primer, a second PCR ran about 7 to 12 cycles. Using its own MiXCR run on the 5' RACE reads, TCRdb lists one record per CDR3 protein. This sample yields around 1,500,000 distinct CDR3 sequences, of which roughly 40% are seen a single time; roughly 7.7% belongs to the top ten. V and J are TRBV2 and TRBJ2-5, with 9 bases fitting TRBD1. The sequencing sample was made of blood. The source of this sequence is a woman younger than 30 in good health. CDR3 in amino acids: CASRKQGAAETQYF. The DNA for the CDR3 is TGTGCCAGCAGGAAACAGGGGGCCGCGGAGACCCAGTACTTC.